The source of this T cell receptor beta chain is a study of T cells in Graves' hyperthyroidism and ophthalmopathy. TCR beta CDR3 regions were amplified from RNA. The HTBI set primed first-round TCR CDR3 RT-PCR. TCRdb processed the multiplex PCR reads anew with MiXCR; each CDR3 protein has one entry. The data hold hundreds of thousands of distinct CDR3 sequences, with around 42% observed a single time. In this sample, this clonotype turned up many times. This CDR3 is 15 amino acids long. The germline V gene has CDR1 SNHLY and CDR2 FYNNEI. Trimming removed 5 bases from V and 10 bases from J; junction bases left unmatched: 14. Hyperthyroidism, newly diagnosed and lasting under 2 months, affected patients aged 18 to 65.

The source of this sequence is a woman between 18 and 30 years old with Graves' hyperthyroidism. The chain combines TRBV2 with TRBJ2-1; 7 bases align to TRBD2. The sequenced sample consisted of peripheral blood or thyroid tissue (not recorded which). This CDR3 is CASSSSGPRPSEQFF. The CDR3 DNA reads as TGTGCCAGCAGTTCTAGCGGACCTCGCCCGTCGGAGCAGTTCTTC.